A single sample is the source of the 20 T cell receptor beta chains below, sequenced in a study of shared clonotypes between healthy human individuals. The table came from immunoSEQ multiplex PCR; TCRdb's copy has only in-frame clones and leaves some out. The profile shows about 2.4 million clones, 93% of them singletons. The source material was naive CD4+ T cells from PBMCs. Described subset: CD45RA+ positively selected. The receptors come from a man aged 18 to 30 in good health. Some clones in this sample may be carry-over from other donors' samples.

The chain combines TRBV5-6 with TRBJ1-1; 9 bases line up with TRBD1. This CDR3 has 17 amino acids. The germline V gene has CDR1 SGHDT and CDR2 YYEEEE. The V gene end was trimmed by 3 bases and the J gene end by 7 bases; junction bases not matched to a gene: 16. The CDR3 is CASSYRTGGVYWGEAFF. DNA of the CDR3: TGTGCCAGCAGCTACCGAACAGGGGGCGTCTATTGGGGTGAAGCTTTCTTT.

CDR3 protein: CASSDGQGPGNTIYF. CDR3 nucleotides: TGCGCCAGCAGCGACGGACAGGGACCTGGAAACACCATATATTTT. The V and J genes are TRBV5-1 and TRBJ1-3, with 8 positions matching TRBD1. CDR3 length equals 15 residues. V lost 4 bases, J lost 2 bases, and 5 bases stayed unmatched. Germline V CDR1 and CDR2: SGHRS, YFSETQ.

This chain uses TRBV10-3 with TRBJ1-2; D is perhaps TRBD1 (5 bases). Germline assignment: CDR1 ENHRY and CDR2 SYGVKD. V shed 0 bases and J shed 6 bases, with 8 bases lying between them. The CDR3 sequence is 13 residues long. The CDR3 DNA is TGTGCCATCAGTGAGTCGAGGGGTGATGGCTACACCTTC. Amino acids: CAISESRGDGYTF.

This clone showed up just once. The rearrangement uses TRBV25-1 and TRBJ2-6; D is unresolved. The CDR3 is 14 residues long. The V end was cut by 6 bases, the J end by 0 bases, with 6 bases between. Germline V gene lookup returns CDR1 MGHDK and CDR2 SYGVNS. CDR3 nucleotide sequence: TGTGCCAGCAGCGCGTTCTCTGGGGCCAACGTCCTGACTTTC. This translates into CASSAFSGANVLTF. Combining the CDR3 with reference TRBV25-1 and TRBJ2-6 gives the whole variable domain EADIYQTPRYLVIGTGKKITLECSQTMGHDKMYWYQQDPGMELHLIHYSYGVNSTEKGDLSSESTVSRIRTEHFPLTLESARPSHTSQYLCASSAFSGANVLTFGAGSRLTVL.

CDR3 amino acids: CASSPPGLAGISEQFF. DNA of the CDR3: TGTGCCAGCAGCCCCCCGGGACTAGCGGGAATATCTGAGCAGTTCTTC. The V gene is TRBV7-9, the J gene TRBJ2-1, with 13 bases lining up with TRBD2. The length of the CDR3 is 16 residues. V was clipped by 5 bases and J by 9 bases; unmatched bases: 10. Germline CDR1 and CDR2: SEHNR and FQNEAQ (reference sequence).

This clone has just a few counts. This chain connects TRBV11-2 to TRBJ1-2, with 7 positions matching TRBD1. The germline V gene has CDR1 SGHAT and CDR2 FQNNGV. The CDR3 loop spans 12 amino acids. J lost 7 bases, V lost 5 bases, and 4 bases had no gene match. CDR3 amino acids: CASSAQGFGYTF. The CDR3 DNA reads as TGTGCCAGCAGCGCACAGGGGTTTGGCTACACCTTC.

CDR3 DNA: TGTGCCTGGAGTGTACCAAGGGGGGCGGTGGATCAGCCCCAGCATTTT. This codes for CAWSVPRGAVDQPQHF. The chain recombines TRBV30 with TRBJ1-5; D might be TRBD1 (6 bases). The CDR3 extends over 16 amino acids. Trimming removed 0 bases from V and 5 bases from J, with 17 bases in between. Germline CDR1 and CDR2: GTSNPN and SVGIG (reference sequence).

The rearrangement uses TRBV5-1 and TRBJ1-4; 7 bases match TRBD1. Germline V gene data show CDR1 as SGHRS and CDR2 as YFSETQ. V gave up 0 bases and J gave up 7 bases; unmatched junction bases: 6. This CDR3 has 15 amino acids. CDR3 in DNA: TGCGCCAGCAGCTTGGAGGGGGCGGCTGGTGAAAAACTGTTTTTT. This codes for CASSLEGAAGEKLFF.

This chain links TRBV6-1 with TRBJ1-2, with D unresolved. This CDR3 has 13 residues. The V end lost 5 bases, the J end lost 5 bases, and 12 bases lay between the germline ends. Germline V gene lookup returns CDR1 MNHNS and CDR2 SASEGT. The CDR3 region is CASSPAALYGYTF. The CDR3 nucleotides are TGTGCCAGCAGTCCAGCAGCGTTATATGGCTACACCTTC.

CDR3 residues: CASSQEKTSGKETQYF. As DNA, the CDR3 is TGTGCCAGCAGCCAAGAAAAGACTAGCGGGAAAGAGACCCAGTACTTC. This chain connects TRBV14 to TRBJ2-5; 11 nucleotides match TRBD2. Germline CDR1 and CDR2: SGHDN and FVKESK. The V gene end was trimmed by 0 bases and the J gene end by 3 bases; junction bases not matched to a gene: 3. The CDR3 loop spans 16 amino acids.

V is TRBV18 and J is TRBJ2-2, with a tentative D call TRBD2 (5 bases). Trimming shortened V by 0 bases and J by 4 bases, and 12 bases separated the two germline ends. From germline, CDR1 is KGHSH and CDR2 LQKENI. This CDR3 contains 16 residues. The DNA for the CDR3 is TGTGCCAGCTCACCACCTGAGGGCCGGAGCACCGGGGAGCTGTTTTTT. As protein: CASSPPEGRSTGELFF. Complete variable domain (other parts from reference TRBV18 and TRBJ2-2): NAGVMQNPRHLVRRRGQEARLRCSPMKGHSHVYWYRQLPEEGLKFMVYLQKENIIDESGMPKERFSAEFPKEGPSILRIQQVVRGDSAAYFCASSPPEGRSTGELFFGEGSRLTVL.

The V and J genes are TRBV27 and TRBJ2-5; 10 bases are a match to TRBD2. Germline trimming cut 8 bases from V and 1 base from J; bases unmatched to any gene: 16. The CDR3 extends over 18 amino acids. Germline loops: CDR1 MNHEY, CDR2 SMNVEV (reference sequence). The CDR3 reads CASLVCPGTSAPQETQYF. The CDR3 DNA is TGTGCCAGCCTCGTCTGCCCCGGGACTAGCGCGCCCCAAGAGACCCAGTACTTC.

Only a few counts were recorded for this clone. The J gene is TRBJ1-1, the V gene TRBV11-3; 7 bases line up with TRBD1. CDR1 SGHNT and CDR2 YENEEA come from the germline V gene. CDR3 length: 12 amino acids. The V and J ends lost 5 bases and 7 bases, in that order; junction bases with no gene match: 4. The CDR3 sequence: CASSTRDSEAFF. The CDR3 nucleotides read TGTGCCAGCAGCACCCGGGACAGTGAAGCTTTCTTT.

This chain connects TRBV5-1 to TRBJ2-7; 9 bases fit TRBD2. There are 17 residues in the CDR3. Losses at the gene ends were 4 bases for V and 3 bases for J; bases not matched to a gene: 14. CDR1 and CDR2 from the germline V gene are SGHRS and YFSETQ. The chain's CDR3 is CASSPSPLAGANYEQYF. The CDR3 DNA reads TGCGCCAGCAGCCCCTCTCCACTAGCGGGCGCGAACTACGAGCAGTACTTC.

The chain uses TRBV18 and TRBJ2-1; 11 nucleotides align to TRBD2. Per the germline V gene, CDR1 is KGHSH and CDR2 is LQKENI. This CDR3 spans 17 amino acids. V gave up 0 bases and J gave up 2 bases; unmatched junction bases: 3. This CDR3 is CASSPPRLAGTYNEQFF. For the CDR3, the DNA is TGTGCCAGCTCACCACCACGACTAGCGGGGACCTACAATGAGCAGTTCTTC.

The chain employs TRBV6-1 and TRBJ1-3; D is unclear. Looked up from germline, CDR1 is MNHNS and CDR2 is SASEGT. The CDR3 totals 14 residues. With 4 bases removed from V and 0 bases from J, the gap between germline ends came to 7 bases. This CDR3 reads CASSAASSGNTIYF. CDR3 sequence (DNA): TGTGCCAGCAGTGCGGCCAGCTCTGGAAACACCATATATTTT.

The chain recombines TRBV9 with TRBJ2-5; D is ambiguous. The CDR3 totals 13 residues. Trimming took off 0 bases at V and 7 bases at J, with 10 bases between the two ends. From germline, CDR1 is SGDLS and CDR2 YYNGEE. The CDR3 spells CASSVAPFGTQYF. CDR3 in DNA: TGTGCCAGCAGCGTAGCCCCCTTCGGGACCCAGTACTTC.

The chain links TRBV6-5 to TRBJ1-2; no reliable D call. This CDR3 contains 11 residues. V lost 5 bases, J lost 8 bases, and 9 bases lay in between. CDR1 is MNHEY, CDR2 SVGAGI, per germline. The CDR3 protein is CASSPGRGYTF. The DNA for the CDR3 is TGTGCCAGCAGTCCCGGGAGGGGCTACACCTTC.

The J gene is TRBJ2-1, the V gene TRBV5-4; TRBD1 agrees at 8 bases. CDR1 and CDR2 from the germline V gene are SGHNT and YYREEE (reference sequence). With 0 bases clipped from V and 6 bases from J, the junction kept 8 bases outside the gene matches. The length of the CDR3 is 16 residues. The CDR3 DNA follows: TGTGCCAGCAGCTTGGGGACAGGGATTAAGGGCAATGAGCAGTTCTTC. Amino acids: CASSLGTGIKGNEQFF.

This chain joins TRBV19 and TRBJ1-5, with a possible D match to TRBD1 (5 bases). Germline V gene lookup returns CDR1 LNHDA and CDR2 SQIVND (reference sequence). The V end lost 7 bases, the J end lost 2 bases, and 21 bases lay between the germline ends. This CDR3 has 17 amino acids. CDR3 protein: CASMKWGTLGGNQPQHF. The CDR3, as DNA: TGTGCCAGTATGAAGTGGGGGACTCTCGGTGGCAATCAGCCCCAGCATTTT.